The next 10 T cell receptor beta chains were all read from a single sample in a study of T-cell memory formation after mild COVID-19. TCRdb re-analysed the 5' RACE reads in MiXCR, keeping a single row per CDR3 protein. The sample lists hundreds of thousands of distinct CDR3 sequences; under 20% were seen once. Sequences were obtained from PBMCs or a T cell subset sorted from them (not recorded which). The receptors come from an adult woman who had mild COVID-19 (a few samples of this study predate the infection). Cell type and time point are not known.

This clonotype was counted between two and nine times. V usage is TRBV24-1 and J usage is TRBJ2-3; 11 nucleotides match TRBD1. Trimming removed 7 bases from V and 8 bases from J; junction bases left unmatched: 7. CDR1 and CDR2 (germline): KGHDR, SFDVKD. The CDR3 is made up of 14 amino acids. The CDR3 spells CATRGQGAGGTQYF. CDR3 nucleotides: TGTGCCACCAGAGGACAGGGGGCGGGGGGTACGCAGTATTTT.

CDR3 DNA sequence: TGTGCCAGCAGCGACAGGGGAATTGGGGGCGAGCAGTACTTC. As protein: CASSDRGIGGEQYF. V usage is TRBV9 and J usage is TRBJ2-7; 7 bases agree with TRBD1. CDR1 and CDR2 (germline): SGDLS, YYNGEE. The ends lost 3 bases at V and 6 bases at J; junction bases unmatched: 9. The CDR3 has 14 residues.

The chain couples TRBV5-1 to TRBJ2-3, with 7 bases identical to TRBD2. Trimming at V came to 5 bases and at J to 5 bases, leaving 11 bases not matched to a gene. This CDR3 region has 15 residues. Germline CDR1 reads SGHRS; CDR2 reads YFSETQ. The CDR3 bases are TGCGCCAGCAGTCGTTCTAGCGGCGCCGGAGATACGCAGTATTTT. Translation gives CASSRSSGAGDTQYF.

This clonotype was picked up many times. V is TRBV7-2 and J is TRBJ2-3; D not certain. Germline assignment: CDR1 SGHTA and CDR2 FQGNSA. This CDR3 region has 16 residues. Trimming shortened V by 0 bases and J by 3 bases, and 13 bases separated the two germline ends. The CDR3 DNA follows: TGTGCCAGCAGCTTAGCCGAGACCCCAAGGACAGATACGCAGTATTTT. This encodes CASSLAETPRTDTQYF.

CDR3 coding DNA: TGTGCCAGCAGCCTGCGGAGTGAGCAGTTCTTC. Protein product: CASSLRSEQFF. The rearrangement uses TRBV7-2 and TRBJ2-1, with D unclear. Between the trimmed V and J ends, which lost 5 bases and 9 bases, there was a span of 8 bases. The CDR3 sequence is 11 residues long. The germline V gene encodes CDR1 SGHTA and CDR2 FQGNSA.

Of note for this clonotype: The junction departs from the called germline gene at one end, perhaps through a read error. As DNA, the CDR3 is TGTGCTAGCAGCCGGGGACAGGGGAACACCATATATTTT. This translates into CASSRGQGNTIYF. The chain links TRBV7-7 to TRBJ1-3; 10 bases are a match to TRBD1. The CDR3 loop spans 13 amino acids. The germline V gene encodes CDR1 SSHAT and CDR2 FNYEAQ (reference sequence).

This clonotype appeared a few times. J is TRBJ2-7 and V is TRBV6-2 or TRBV6-3, with 9 nucleotides matching TRBD2. Germline V gene lookup returns CDR1 MNHEY and CDR2 SVGEGT. Germline trimming cut 3 bases from V and 4 bases from J; bases unmatched to any gene: 7. The CDR3 is made up of 15 amino acids. Here the CDR3 reads CASSYRSGRSYEQYF. CDR3 nucleotides: TGTGCCAGCAGTTATCGAAGCGGGAGGTCATACGAGCAGTACTTC.

This clonotype showed up just a few times. J is TRBJ1-2 and V is TRBV6-5; D is perhaps TRBD1 (6 bases). The V and J ends lost 5 bases and 1 base respectively, with 11 bases between them. This CDR3 is built from 14 residues. Germline V lookup: CDR1 MNHEY, CDR2 SVGAGI. The CDR3 DNA sequence: TGTGCCAGCAGTCCCGGGACATATAACTATGGCTACACCTTC. Protein: CASSPGTYNYGYTF.

This clonotype has a handful of counts. The chain combines TRBV29-1 with TRBJ2-5; 7 nucleotides line up with TRBD1. After removal of 4 bases from V and 4 bases from J, the junction contained 6 bases not matched to a gene. The CDR3 is 13 amino acids. Germline lookup yields CDR1 SQVTM and CDR2 ANQGSEA. The CDR3 loop reads CSVAGTARETQYF. The CDR3 DNA is TGCAGCGTTGCAGGGACAGCTAGAGAGACCCAGTACTTC.

The rearrangement uses TRBV19 and TRBJ2-3; perhaps TRBD1 as D (5 bases). Deletions cut 5 bases from V and 3 bases from J, with 18 bases between. Germline CDR1 LNHDA, CDR2 SQIVND (reference sequence). The CDR3 sequence is 16 residues long. CDR3 bases: TGTGCCAGTAGTCGCCAGGGTAGCATCTCTACAGATACGCAGTATTTT. This codes for CASSRQGSISTDTQYF.